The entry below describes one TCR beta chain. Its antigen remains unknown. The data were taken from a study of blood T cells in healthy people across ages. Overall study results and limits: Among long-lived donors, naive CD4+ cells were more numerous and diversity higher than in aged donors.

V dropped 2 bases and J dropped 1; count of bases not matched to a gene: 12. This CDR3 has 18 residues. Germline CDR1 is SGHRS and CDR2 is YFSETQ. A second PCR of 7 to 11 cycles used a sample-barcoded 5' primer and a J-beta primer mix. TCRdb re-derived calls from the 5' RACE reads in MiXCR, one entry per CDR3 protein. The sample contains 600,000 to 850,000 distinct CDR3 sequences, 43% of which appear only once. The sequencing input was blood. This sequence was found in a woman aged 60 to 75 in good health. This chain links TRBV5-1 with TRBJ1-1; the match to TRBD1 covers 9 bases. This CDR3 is CASSFPRTGDRRNTEAFF. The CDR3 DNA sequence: TGCGCCAGCAGCTTTCCCCGGACAGGGGATAGGAGGAACACTGAAGCTTTCTTT.